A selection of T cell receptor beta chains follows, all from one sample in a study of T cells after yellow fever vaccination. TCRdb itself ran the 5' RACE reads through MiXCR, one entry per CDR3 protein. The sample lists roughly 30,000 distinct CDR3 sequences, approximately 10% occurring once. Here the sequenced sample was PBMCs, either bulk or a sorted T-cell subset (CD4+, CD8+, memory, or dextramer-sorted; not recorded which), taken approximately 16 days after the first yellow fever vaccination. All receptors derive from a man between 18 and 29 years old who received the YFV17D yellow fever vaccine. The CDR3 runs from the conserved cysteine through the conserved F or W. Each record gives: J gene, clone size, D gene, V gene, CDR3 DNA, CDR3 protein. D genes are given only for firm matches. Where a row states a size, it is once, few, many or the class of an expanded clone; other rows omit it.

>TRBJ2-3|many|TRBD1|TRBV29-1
TGCAGCGCCCCCCGGGGACAGGGCACAGATACGCAGTATTTT
CSAPRGQGTDTQYF
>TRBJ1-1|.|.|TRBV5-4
TGTGCCAGCAGCCCACCCGGGGGGCTTATCATGAACACTGAAGCTTTCTTT
CASSPPGGLIMNTEAFF
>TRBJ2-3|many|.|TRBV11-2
TGTGCCAGCAGTAGTTTTGTGGGGGGAACAGATACGCAGTATTTT
CASSSFVGGTDTQYF
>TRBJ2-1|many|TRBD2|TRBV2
TGTGCCAGCAGTGCCCGGAACGGGGGGGATGAGCAGTTCTTC
CASSARNGGDEQFF
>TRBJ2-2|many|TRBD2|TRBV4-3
TGCGCCAGCAGCCAAGAGTTGCCGGGGGGGTCCACCGGGGAGCTGTTTTTT
CASSQELPGGSTGELFF
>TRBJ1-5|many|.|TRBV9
TGTGCCAGCAGCGTAGCTCTCAGCCCAGTCAATCAGCCCCAGCATTTT
CASSVALSPVNQPQHF
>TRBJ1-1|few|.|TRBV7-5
.
CISVPEAARDRDRDTEAFF
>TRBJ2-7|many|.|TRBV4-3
TGCGCCAGCAGCCAAGCCCCCCCGGGCCTAGACTACGAGCAGTACTTC
CASSQAPPGLDYEQYF
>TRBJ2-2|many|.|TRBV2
TGTGCCAGCACCAGCAGTAGGTTGAACACCGGGGAGCTGTTTTTT
CASTSSRLNTGELFF
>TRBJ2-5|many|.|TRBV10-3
TGTGCCATCAGTGAGGGTCAACCAAGCCAAGAGACCCAGTACTTC
CAISEGQPSQETQYF
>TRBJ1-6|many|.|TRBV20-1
TGCAGTGCTAGCCATAATTCACCCCTCCACTTT
CSASHNSPLHF
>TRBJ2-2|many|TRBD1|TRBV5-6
TGTGCCAGCAGCAAGGACAGGGTCCACACCGGGGAGCTGTTTTTT
CASSKDRVHTGELFF
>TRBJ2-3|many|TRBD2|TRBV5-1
TGCGCCAGCAGCTTTCGGGGAGGGACAGATACGCAGTATTTT
CASSFRGGTDTQYF
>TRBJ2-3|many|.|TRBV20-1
TGCAGTGCTAGCACGGGACTCAGCACAGATACGCAGTATTTT
CSASTGLSTDTQYF
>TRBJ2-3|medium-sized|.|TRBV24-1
TGTGCCACCTTCCCGCCGGAGTCTATCACAGATACGCAGTATTTT
CATFPPESITDTQYF
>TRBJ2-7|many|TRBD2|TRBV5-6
TGTGCCAGCAGTCGACTAGCGGGGGGAACCTACGAGCAGTACTTC
CASSRLAGGTYEQYF
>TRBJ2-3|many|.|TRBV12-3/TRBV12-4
TGTGCCAGCAGCCAAAAAGAGTCCTGGGGGATTAGCACAGATACGCAGTATTTT
CASSQKESWGISTDTQYF
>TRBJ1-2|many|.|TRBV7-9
TGTGCCAGCAGCTTAGAACATGGGTTTCAAGCTAACTATGGCTACACCTTC
CASSLEHGFQANYGYTF
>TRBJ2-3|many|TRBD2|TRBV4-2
TGTGCCAGCAGCCCCCCTCGTTTGCCCGGCGGGGGGCGTGGAGATACGCAGTATTTT
CASSPPRLPGGGRGDTQYF
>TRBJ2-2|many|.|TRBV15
TGTGCCACCAGCAGAGACCGAGGACCAGGGAACACCGGGGAGCTGTTTTTT
CATSRDRGPGNTGELFF
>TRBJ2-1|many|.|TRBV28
TGTGCCAGCACCCCCCGTGGTGGCGTCAATGAGCAGTTCTTC
CASTPRGGVNEQFF
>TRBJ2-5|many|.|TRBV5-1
TGCGCCAGCAGCCTGACAAACCAAGAGACCCAGTACTTC
CASSLTNQETQYF
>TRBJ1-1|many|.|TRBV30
TGTGCCTGGAGGGGGAATATGAACACTGAAGCTTTCTTT
CAWRGNMNTEAFF
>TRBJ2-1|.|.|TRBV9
TGTTCCAGCAGCGTGGGCGGGGCCCCCTACAATGAGCAGTTCTTC
CSSSVGGAPYNEQFF
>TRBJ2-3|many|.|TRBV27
TGTGCCAGCAGTTTAGCAGTTCGGTCCGACCTTATAACAGATACGCAGTATTTT
CASSLAVRSDLITDTQYF
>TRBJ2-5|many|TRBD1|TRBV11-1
TGTGCCAGCAGCCCAGGGTCGACAGGGGAACAAGAGACCCAGTACTTC
CASSPGSTGEQETQYF
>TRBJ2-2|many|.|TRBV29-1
TGCAGCGTTGACCCGGGGGAAAACACCGGGGAGCTGTTTTTT
CSVDPGENTGELFF
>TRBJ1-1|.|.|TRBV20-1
TGCAGTCTGTGGGGCTCGGCCACTGAAGCTTTCTTT
CSLWGSATEAFF
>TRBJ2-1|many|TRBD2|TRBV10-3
TGTGCCATCAGTCTAGCGGGGGGAGAATACAATGAGCAGTTCTTC
CAISLAGGEYNEQFF
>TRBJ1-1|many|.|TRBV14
TGTGCCAGCAGCCAAGACAGGGTTACTGAAGCTTTCTTT
CASSQDRVTEAFF
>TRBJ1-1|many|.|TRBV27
TGTGCCAGCAGTTTTGTAGGAGGGACTGAAGCTTTCTTT
CASSFVGGTEAFF
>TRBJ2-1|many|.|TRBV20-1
TGCAGTGCTAGAGATCCGAGGTACCAGCCCAATGAGCAGTTCTTC
CSARDPRYQPNEQFF
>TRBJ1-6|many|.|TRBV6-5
TGTGCCAGCCAATCCACCGGCTCCTATAATTCACCCCTCCACTTT
CASQSTGSYNSPLHF
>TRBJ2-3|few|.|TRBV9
TGTGCCAGCAGCGTAACAGCGCCCAGCACAGATACGCAGTATTTT
CASSVTAPSTDTQYF
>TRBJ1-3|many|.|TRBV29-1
TGCAGCGCAGCTCAGGGTGCGGGAAACACCATATATTTT
CSAAQGAGNTIYF
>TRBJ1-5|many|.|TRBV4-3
TGCGCCAGCAGCCAAGGATCCGCAGGGAACCAGCCCCAGCATTTT
CASSQGSAGNQPQHF
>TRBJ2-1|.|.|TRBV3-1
TGTGCCAGCACCAAAGATTCCCCAGTCTACAATGAGCAGTTCTTC
CASTKDSPVYNEQFF
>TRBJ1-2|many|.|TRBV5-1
TGCGCCAGCAGGCCCGGACAAGGTTATAACTATGGCTACACCTTC
CASRPGQGYNYGYTF
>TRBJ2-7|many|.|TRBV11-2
TGTGCCAGCACCCTAAGCCAGGGGGGGAGCGCCTACGAGCAGTACTTC
CASTLSQGGSAYEQYF
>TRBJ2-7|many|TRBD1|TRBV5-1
TGCGCCAGCACGGGACAGCCTACCTACGAGCAGTACTTC
CASTGQPTYEQYF
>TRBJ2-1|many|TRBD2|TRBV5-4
TGTGCCAGCAGCACGGGGGGGCACGGTGGTGAGCAGTTCTTC
CASSTGGHGGEQFF
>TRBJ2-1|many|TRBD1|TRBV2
TGTGCCAGCCGGGGACAGGGTTTGCCTAGGGAGTTCTTC
CASRGQGLPREFF
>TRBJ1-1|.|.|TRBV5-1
TGCGCCAGCAGCTCCCTACAGGTGAACACTGAAGCTTTCTTT
CASSSLQVNTEAFF
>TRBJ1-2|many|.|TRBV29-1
TGCAGCGTTCGAGGGCTCGGGAATGGCTACACCTTC
CSVRGLGNGYTF
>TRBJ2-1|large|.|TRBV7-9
TGTGCCAGCAGCCCAAGGGCAGGGAAGGGTGAGCAGTTCTTC
CASSPRAGKGEQFF
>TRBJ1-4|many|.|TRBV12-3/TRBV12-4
TGTGCCAGCAGGGGCTCGGGCCCAACTAATGAAAAACTGTTTTTT
CASRGSGPTNEKLFF
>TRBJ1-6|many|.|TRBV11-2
TGTGCCAGCAGCTTAGTAAATACTGACTCACCCCTCCACTTT
CASSLVNTDSPLHF
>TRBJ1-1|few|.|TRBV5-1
TGCGCCAGCAGCTTGAGGGGTCGGGGGAGTGGATGGAACACTGAAGCTTTCTTT
CASSLRGRGSGWNTEAFF